The 7 T cell receptor beta chains below were found in one sample sequenced in a study of T cell responses to AZD1222 COVID-19 vaccine. Clones were sequenced by immunoSEQ multiplex PCR, and TCRdb holds only the in-frame ones, with some missing. The sample carries roughly 180,000 clones, about 91% recorded once. Specimen: peripheral blood, collected 28 days after the second AZD1222 dose. These receptors all stem from an adult who received the AZD1222 COVID-19 vaccine.

The chain carries TRBV5-4 and TRBJ2-1, with D possibly TRBD2 on 7 matching bases. Germline CDR1 and CDR2: SGHNT and YYREEE (reference sequence). The CDR3 extends over 16 amino acids. Trimming removed 4 bases from V and 0 bases from J, with 14 bases in between. CDR3 residues: CASSLGGPSSYNEQFF. The CDR3 region has the DNA TGTGCCAGCAGCCTCGGGGGGCCGAGCTCCTACAATGAGCAGTTCTTC.

The table lists this clone with a count of one. The CDR3 reads CASSVGFVDTQYF. The CDR3 DNA follows: TGTGCCAGCAGTGTAGGGTTTGTGGATACGCAGTATTTT. The V gene is TRBV2, the J gene TRBJ2-3; D remains ambiguous. The ends were cut back, 4 bases at V and 6 bases at J, with 11 bases in the middle. CDR3 size: 13 residues. Germline V gene sequence: CDR1 SNHLY, CDR2 FYNNEI.

The chain joins TRBV2 to TRBJ1-3; D uncertain. V was shortened by 0 bases and J by 0 bases, with 12 bases between the two germline ends. This CDR3 spans 17 amino acids. Germline lookup yields CDR1 SNHLY and CDR2 FYNNEI. CDR3 protein: CASSEAEPSYSGNTIYF. CDR3 sequence (DNA): TGTGCCAGCAGTGAAGCGGAGCCGTCCTACTCTGGAAACACCATATATTTT.

The rearrangement links TRBV7-3 to TRBJ2-2; D gene uncertain. Germline V gives CDR1 SGHTA, CDR2 FQGTGA. V lost 5 bases, J lost 8 bases, and 9 bases lay in between. CDR3 length equals 12 residues. CDR3 sequence reads: CASSHPTGELFF. CDR3 in DNA: TGTGCCAGCAGCCACCCGACAGGGGAGCTGTTTTTT. Looking up the rest from reference TRBV7-3 and TRBJ2-2 gives the full variable domain: GAGVSQTPSNKVTEKGKYVELRCDPISGHTALYWYRQSLGQGPEFLIYFQGTGAADDSGLPNDRFFAVRPEGSVSTLKIQRTERGDSAVYLCASSHPTGELFFGEGSRLTVL.

The count of this clone is one. The rearrangement links TRBV15 to TRBJ1-4; no reliable D call. Germline-derived CDR1 and CDR2 are LNHNV and YYDKDF (reference sequence). V lost 3 bases, J lost 8 bases, and 16 bases lay in between. This CDR3 contains 15 residues. The CDR3 coding sequence is TGTGCCACCAGCAGCCTCTCGGGTAGGAGAGAAAAACTGTTTTTT. This sequence encodes CATSSLSGRREKLFF.

CDR3 coding DNA: TGTGCCAGCAGTTTAGGGGGGGGCACAGATACGCAGTATTTT. As protein: CASSLGGGTDTQYF. The genes are TRBV28 and TRBJ2-3; TRBD2 agrees at 7 bases. The germline gives CDR1 MDHEN, CDR2 SYDVKM. Trimming took 2 bases from V and 1 from J; bases not matched to a gene: 0. The CDR3 runs 14 residues.

There are a few counts of this clone. The chain combines TRBV28 with TRBJ1-2, with TRBD1 as a possible D gene (6 bases). The CDR3 spans 12 residues. The V end was cut by 6 bases, the J end by 4 bases, with 9 bases between. In germline, CDR1 is MDHEN, CDR2 SYDVKM. CDR3 loop: CASRDSGYGYTF. The DNA for the CDR3 is TGTGCCAGCAGGGACAGCGGCTATGGCTACACCTTC.